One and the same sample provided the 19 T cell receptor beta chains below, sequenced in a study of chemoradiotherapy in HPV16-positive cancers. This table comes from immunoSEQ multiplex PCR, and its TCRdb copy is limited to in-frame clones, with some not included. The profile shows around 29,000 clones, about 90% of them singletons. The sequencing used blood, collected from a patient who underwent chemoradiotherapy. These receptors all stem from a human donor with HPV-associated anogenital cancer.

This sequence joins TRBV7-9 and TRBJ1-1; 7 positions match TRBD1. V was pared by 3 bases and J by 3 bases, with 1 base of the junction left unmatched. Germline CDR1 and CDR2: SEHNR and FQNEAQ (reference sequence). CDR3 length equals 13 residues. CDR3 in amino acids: CASSFDRDTEAFF. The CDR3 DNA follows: TGTGCCAGCAGCTTCGACAGGGACACTGAAGCTTTCTTT. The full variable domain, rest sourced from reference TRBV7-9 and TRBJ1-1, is DTGVSQNPRHKITKRGQNVTFRCDPISEHNRLYWYRQTLGQGPEFLTYFQNEAQLEKSRLLSDRFSAERPKGSFSTLEIQRTEQGDSAMYLCASSFDRDTEAFFGQGTRLTVV.

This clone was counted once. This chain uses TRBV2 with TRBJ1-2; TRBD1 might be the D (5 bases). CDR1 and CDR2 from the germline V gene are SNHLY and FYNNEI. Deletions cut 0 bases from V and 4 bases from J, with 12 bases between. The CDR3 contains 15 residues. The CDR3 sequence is CASSEAAGSIYGYTF. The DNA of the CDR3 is TGTGCCAGCAGTGAAGCCGCAGGGTCCATCTATGGCTACACCTTC.

CDR3 coding DNA: TGTGCCAGCAGCTTAGAGGGCGGGGACACTGAAGCTTTCTTT. Its translation is CASSLEGGDTEAFF. V usage is TRBV7-6 and J usage is TRBJ1-1; D unclear. Trimming shortened V by 1 base and J by 3 bases, and 9 bases separated the two germline ends. The CDR3 has 14 residues. Germline CDR1 reads SGHVS; CDR2 reads FNYEAQ. Complete variable domain (other parts from reference TRBV7-6 and TRBJ1-1): GAGVSQSPRYKVTKRGQDVALRCDPISGHVSLYWYRQALGQGPEFLTYFNYEAQQDKSGLPNDRFSAERPEGSISTLTIQRTEQRDSAMYRCASSLEGGDTEAFFGQGTRLTVV.

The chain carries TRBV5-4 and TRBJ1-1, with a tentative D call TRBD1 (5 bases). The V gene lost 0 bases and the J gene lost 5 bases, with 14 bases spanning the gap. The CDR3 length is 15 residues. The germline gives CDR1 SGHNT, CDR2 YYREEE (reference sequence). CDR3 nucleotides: TGTGCCAGCAGCTTGGGAGGGCAGGGAGGGACTGAAGCTTTCTTT. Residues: CASSLGGQGGTEAFF.

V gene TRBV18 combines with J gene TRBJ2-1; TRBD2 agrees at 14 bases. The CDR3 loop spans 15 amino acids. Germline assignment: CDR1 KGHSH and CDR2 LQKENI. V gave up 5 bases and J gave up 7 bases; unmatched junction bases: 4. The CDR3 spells CASSATSGRGNEQFF. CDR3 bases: TGTGCCAGCTCAGCGACTAGCGGGAGGGGTAATGAGCAGTTCTTC.

The CDR3 DNA sequence: TGTGCCAGCAGCTACGGTCGAGGCCCCAATCAGCCCCAGCATTTT. It encodes CASSYGRGPNQPQHF. This chain joins TRBV7-8 and TRBJ1-5, with D uncertain. The CDR3 consists of 15 residues. The V and J ends lost 4 bases and 3 bases respectively, with 13 bases between them. Per germline, CDR1 SGHVS and CDR2 FQNEAQ.

The CDR3 sequence: CASSPLVGEQPQHF. DNA for the CDR3: TGTGCCAGCAGCCCGCTGGTGGGGGAACAGCCCCAGCATTTT. The genes are TRBV2 and TRBJ1-5; TRBD1 is a possible D gene (5 bases). V lost 6 bases to trimming and J lost 7 bases, with 16 bases between them. This CDR3 has 14 residues. Germline CDR1 reads SNHLY; CDR2 reads FYNNEI. Supplemented by reference TRBV2 and TRBJ1-5, the full variable domain reads EPEVTQTPSHQVTQMGQEVILRCVPISNHLYFYWYRQILGQKVEFLVSFYNNEISEKSEIFDDQFSVERPDGSNFTLKIRSTKLEDSAMYFCASSPLVGEQPQHFGDGTRLSIL.

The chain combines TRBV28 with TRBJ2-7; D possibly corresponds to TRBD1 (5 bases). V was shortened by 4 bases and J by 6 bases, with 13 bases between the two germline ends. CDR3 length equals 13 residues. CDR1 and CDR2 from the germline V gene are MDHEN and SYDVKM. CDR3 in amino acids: CASSYGRVSEQYF. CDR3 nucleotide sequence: TGTGCCAGCAGTTACGGCAGGGTGTCCGAGCAGTACTTC.

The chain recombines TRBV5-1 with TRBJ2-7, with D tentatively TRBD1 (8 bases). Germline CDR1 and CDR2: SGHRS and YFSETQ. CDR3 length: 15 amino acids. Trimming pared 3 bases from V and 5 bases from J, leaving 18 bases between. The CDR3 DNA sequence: TGCGCCAGCAGCTCTAACAGGGGGGGATACAACGAGCAGTACTTC. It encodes CASSSNRGGYNEQYF.

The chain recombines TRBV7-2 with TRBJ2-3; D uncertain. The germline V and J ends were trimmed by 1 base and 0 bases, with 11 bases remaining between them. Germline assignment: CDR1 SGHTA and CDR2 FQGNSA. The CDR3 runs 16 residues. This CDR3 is CASSLVVYPSTDTQYF. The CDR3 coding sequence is TGTGCCAGCAGCTTAGTGGTCTACCCGAGCACAGATACGCAGTATTTT.

The CDR3 protein is CASSFSRDGIGYTF. The CDR3 DNA sequence: TGTGCCAGCAGCTTCTCCCGGGATGGGATTGGCTACACCTTC. The chain links TRBV7-2 to TRBJ1-2; unclear D gene. The germline gives CDR1 SGHTA, CDR2 FQGNSA. The CDR3 consists of 14 residues. V was pared by 3 bases and J by 7 bases, with 15 bases between.

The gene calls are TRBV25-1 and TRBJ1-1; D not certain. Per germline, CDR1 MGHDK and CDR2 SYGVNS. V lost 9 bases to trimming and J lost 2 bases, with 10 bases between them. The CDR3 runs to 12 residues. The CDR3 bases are TGTGCCAGTCGGACGGTTAACACTGAAGCTTTCTTT. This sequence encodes CASRTVNTEAFF.

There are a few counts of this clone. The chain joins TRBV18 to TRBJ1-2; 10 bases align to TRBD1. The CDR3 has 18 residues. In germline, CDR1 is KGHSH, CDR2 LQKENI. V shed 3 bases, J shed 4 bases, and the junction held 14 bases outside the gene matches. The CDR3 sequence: CASSPLGTGAPTIYGYTF. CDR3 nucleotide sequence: TGTGCCAGCTCACCTCTCGGGACAGGGGCCCCTACAATCTATGGCTACACCTTC.

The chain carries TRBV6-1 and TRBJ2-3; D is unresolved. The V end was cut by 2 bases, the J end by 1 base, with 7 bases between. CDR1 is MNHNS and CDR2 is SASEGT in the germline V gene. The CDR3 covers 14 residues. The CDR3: CASSERPRTDTQYF. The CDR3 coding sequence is TGTGCCAGCAGTGAAAGGCCCCGCACAGATACGCAGTATTTT.

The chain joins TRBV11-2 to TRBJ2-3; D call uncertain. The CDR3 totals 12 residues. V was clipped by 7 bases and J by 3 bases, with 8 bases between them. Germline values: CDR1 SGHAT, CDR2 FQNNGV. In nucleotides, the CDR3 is TGTGCCAGCAATTTAGTGACAGATACGCAGTATTTT. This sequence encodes CASNLVTDTQYF.

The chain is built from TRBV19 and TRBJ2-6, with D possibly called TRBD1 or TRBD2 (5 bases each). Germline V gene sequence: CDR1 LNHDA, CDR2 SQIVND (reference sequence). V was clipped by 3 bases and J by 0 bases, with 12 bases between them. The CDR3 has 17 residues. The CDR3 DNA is TGTGCCAGTAGTATGCCCCGGGGCAACTCTGGGGCCAACGTCCTGACTTTC. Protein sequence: CASSMPRGNSGANVLTF.

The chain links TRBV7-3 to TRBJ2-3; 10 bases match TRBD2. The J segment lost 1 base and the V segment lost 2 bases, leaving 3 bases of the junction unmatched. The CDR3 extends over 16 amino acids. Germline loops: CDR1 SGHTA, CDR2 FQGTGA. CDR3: CASSLGLAGGTDTQYF. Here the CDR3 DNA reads TGTGCCAGCAGCTTAGGCCTAGCGGGGGGCACAGATACGCAGTATTTT. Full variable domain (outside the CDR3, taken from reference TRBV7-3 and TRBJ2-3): GAGVSQTPSNKVTEKGKYVELRCDPISGHTALYWYRQSLGQGPEFLIYFQGTGAADDSGLPNDRFFAVRPEGSVSTLKIQRTERGDSAVYLCASSLGLAGGTDTQYFGPGTRLTVL.

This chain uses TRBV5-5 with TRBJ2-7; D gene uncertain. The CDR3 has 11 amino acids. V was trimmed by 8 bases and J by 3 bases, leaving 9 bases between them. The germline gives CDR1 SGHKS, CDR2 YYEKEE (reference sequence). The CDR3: CASGILYEQYF. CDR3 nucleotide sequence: TGTGCCAGTGGTATCCTCTACGAGCAGTACTTC.

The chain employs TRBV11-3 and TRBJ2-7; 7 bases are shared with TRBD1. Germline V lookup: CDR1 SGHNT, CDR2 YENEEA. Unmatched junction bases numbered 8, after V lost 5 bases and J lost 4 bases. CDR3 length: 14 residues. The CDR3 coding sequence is TGTGCCAGCAGCCGGACAGGAAGGGAGTACGAGCAGTACTTC. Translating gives CASSRTGREYEQYF. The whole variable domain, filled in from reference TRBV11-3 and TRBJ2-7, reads EAGVVQSPRYKIIEKKQPVAFWCNPISGHNTLYWYLQNLGQGPELLIRYENEEAVDDSQLPKDRFSAERLKGVDSTLKIQPAELGDSAVYLCASSRTGREYEQYFGPGTRLTVT.